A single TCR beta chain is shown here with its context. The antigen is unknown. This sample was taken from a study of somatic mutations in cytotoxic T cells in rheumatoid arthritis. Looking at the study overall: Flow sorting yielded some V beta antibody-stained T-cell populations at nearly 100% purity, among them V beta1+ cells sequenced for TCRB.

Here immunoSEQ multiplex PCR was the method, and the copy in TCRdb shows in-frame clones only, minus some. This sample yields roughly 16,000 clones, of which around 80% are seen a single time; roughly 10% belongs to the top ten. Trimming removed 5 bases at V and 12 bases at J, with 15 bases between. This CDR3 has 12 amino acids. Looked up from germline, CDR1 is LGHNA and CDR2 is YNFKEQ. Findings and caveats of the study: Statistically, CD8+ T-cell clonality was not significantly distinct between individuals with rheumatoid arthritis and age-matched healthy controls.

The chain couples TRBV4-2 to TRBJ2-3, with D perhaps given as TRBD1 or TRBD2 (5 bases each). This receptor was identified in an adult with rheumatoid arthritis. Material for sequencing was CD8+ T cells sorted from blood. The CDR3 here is CASSFETGAQYF. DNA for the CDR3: TGTGCCAGCAGCTTTGAAACCGGGGCTCAGTATTTT.